These 15 T cell receptor beta chains were all obtained from the same sample, sequenced in a study of OX40 agonist ivuxolimab in advanced cancers. The method was immunoSEQ multiplex PCR; TCRdb's version includes in-frame clones alone and lacks a portion of them. Here the sample spans approximately 89,000 clones, 88% being singletons. Sample: CD4+ or CD8+ T cells sorted from blood, taken in a trial of the OX40 agonist ivuxolimab. The receptor source for this set is an adult with an advanced solid tumor such as melanoma, head and neck, liver or kidney cancer.

CDR3 loop: CATSRDGTQETQYF. The CDR3 DNA sequence: TGTGCCACCAGCAGAGATGGGACCCAAGAGACCCAGTACTTC. The chain couples TRBV15 to TRBJ2-5, with D perhaps being TRBD1 or TRBD2 (5 bases each). CDR1 is LNHNV, CDR2 YYDKDF, per germline (reference sequence). CDR3 size: 14 residues. V shed 0 bases and J shed 1 base, with 6 bases lying between them. Combining the CDR3 with reference TRBV15 and TRBJ2-5 gives the whole variable domain DAMVIQNPRYQVTQFGKPVTLSCSQTLNHNVMYWYQQKSSQAPKLLFHYYDKDFNNEADTPDNFQSRRPNTSFCFLDIRSPGLGDTAMYLCATSRDGTQETQYFGPGTRLLVL.

V and J are TRBV4-1 and TRBJ1-1; D not resolved. Germline CDR1 and CDR2: MGHRA and YSYEKL. The CDR3 is 14 residues long. V lost 4 bases and J 0 bases, leaving 9 bases between the germline ends. The CDR3, as DNA: TGCGCCAGCAGCCTACCAACAGTGAACACTGAAGCTTTCTTT. Protein: CASSLPTVNTEAFF.

The chain links TRBV7-2 to TRBJ2-3; D is uncertain. Trimming pared 1 base from V and 0 bases from J, leaving 5 bases between. This CDR3 region has 14 residues. CDR1 and CDR2 from the germline V gene are SGHTA and FQGNSA. This CDR3 is CASSLGDSTDTQYF. The CDR3 DNA reads as TGTGCCAGCAGCTTAGGAGATAGCACAGATACGCAGTATTTT.

This clone has only one observation. The chain joins TRBV6-5 to TRBJ2-2; no clear D gene. The CDR3 length is 15 residues. Trimming left V 2 bases short and J 0 bases short, with 7 bases between. Germline CDR1 MNHEY, CDR2 SVGAGI. The CDR3 is CASSYIGSNTGELFF. CDR3 sequence (DNA): TGTGCCAGCAGTTACATCGGGTCGAACACCGGGGAGCTGTTTTTT.

V and J are TRBV6-1 and TRBJ2-7; D is uncertain. The CDR3 consists of 13 residues. Per the germline V gene, CDR1 is MNHNS and CDR2 is SASEGT. V was trimmed by 2 bases and J by 4 bases, leaving 9 bases between them. CDR3 DNA: TGTGCCAGCAGTGAATTGAGCGAATACGAGCAGTACTTC. Its protein product is CASSELSEYEQYF.

The chain carries TRBV27 and TRBJ1-1; tentatively, D is TRBD1 (5 bases). Per the germline V gene, CDR1 is MNHEY and CDR2 is SMNVEV (reference sequence). The V gene lost 6 bases and the J gene lost 6 bases, with 8 bases spanning the gap. The CDR3 consists of 11 residues. In DNA, the CDR3 is TGTGCCAGCAGGTACAGGTCTGAAGCTTTCTTT. Its protein is CASRYRSEAFF.

The sample holds many counts of this clone. J is TRBJ1-1 and V is TRBV9; D remains unclear. The CDR3 runs 15 residues. Germline values: CDR1 SGDLS, CDR2 YYNGEE. V dropped 4 bases and J dropped 0 bases, with 13 bases sitting between them. Written as DNA, the CDR3 is TGTGCCAGCAGCCTAACGGGGAACATGAACACTGAAGCTTTCTTT. This sequence encodes CASSLTGNMNTEAFF. Together with reference TRBV9 and TRBJ1-1, the CDR3 gives the full variable domain: DSGVTQTPKHLITATGQRVTLRCSPRSGDLSVYWYQQSLDQGLQFLIQYYNGEERAKGNILERFSAQQFPDLHSELNLSSLELGDSALYFCASSLTGNMNTEAFFGQGTRLTVV.

This clone was picked up one time. The chain recombines TRBV7-3 with TRBJ2-1; a weak D match, TRBD2 (5 bases). Trimming shortened V by 5 bases and J by 8 bases, and 13 bases separated the two germline ends. CDR1 and CDR2 (germline): SGHTA, FQGTGA. The CDR3 extends over 13 amino acids. Here the CDR3 DNA reads TGTGCCAGCAGCCCCGGGCCGAGGGATGAGCAGTTCTTC. Its protein product is CASSPGPRDEQFF.

V gene TRBV27 combines with J gene TRBJ2-2; a possible D gene is TRBD2 (6 bases). V was trimmed by 5 bases and J by 1 base, leaving 8 bases between them. The germline CDR1 and CDR2 sequences are MNHEY and SMNVEV (reference sequence). This CDR3 contains 14 residues. CDR3 amino acids: CASSGRENTGELFF. Written as DNA, the CDR3 is TGTGCCAGCAGTGGGCGGGAGAACACCGGGGAGCTGTTTTTT.

The genes are TRBV18 and TRBJ1-2; 12 positions agree with TRBD1. The trim removed 2 bases at V and 7 bases at J, leaving 14 bases unmatched. This CDR3 has 18 amino acids. The germline gives CDR1 KGHSH, CDR2 LQKENI. CDR3: CASSPFPGTGGALSGYTF. The CDR3 nucleotides are TGTGCCAGCTCACCATTCCCCGGGACAGGGGGCGCATTATCTGGCTACACCTTC. The whole variable domain, filled in from reference TRBV18 and TRBJ1-2, reads NAGVMQNPRHLVRRRGQEARLRCSPMKGHSHVYWYRQLPEEGLKFMVYLQKENIIDESGMPKERFSAEFPKEGPSILRIQQVVRGDSAAYFCASSPFPGTGGALSGYTFGSGTRLTVV.

The chain uses TRBV7-2 and TRBJ2-3; D tentatively reads TRBD1 or TRBD2 (5 bases each). Germline V gives CDR1 SGHTA, CDR2 FQGNSA. The CDR3 has 14 residues. Trimming left V 5 bases short and J 5 bases short, with 14 bases between. CDR3 DNA: TGTGCCAGCAGCCACCGGGACCCGGGAGATACGCAGTATTTT. It yields the protein CASSHRDPGDTQYF.

In the case of this clone: One end of the junction varies from germline; a read error may be responsible. The CDR3 DNA follows: TGTGCCAGCTCAACCCGGGAGGGAGGTTACAATAAGCAGTTCTTC. Translating it yields CASSTREGGYNKQFF. The chain links TRBV18 to TRBJ2-1, with 8 bases aligning to TRBD2. CDR1 is KGHSH, CDR2 LQKENI, per germline. The CDR3 has 15 residues.

V gene TRBV11-3 combines with J gene TRBJ2-6; 8 nucleotides agree with TRBD1. V shed 5 bases, J shed 2 bases, and the junction held 8 bases outside the gene matches. Per the germline V gene, CDR1 is SGHNT and CDR2 is YENEEA. This CDR3 contains 17 residues. CDR3 region: CASSTRSTGAGANVLTF. Here the CDR3 DNA reads TGTGCCAGCAGCACCCGCTCGACAGGGGCTGGGGCCAACGTCCTGACTTTC.

The rearrangement joins TRBV7-5 to TRBJ2-6. TRBV7-5 is described as a pseudogene. The length of the CDR3 is 20 residues. In DNA, the CDR3 is TGTGCCAGAAGCTCAAGTGGGGAACCCAGGCAAAACTCTGGGGCCAACGTCCTGACTTTC. Encoded protein: CARSSSGEPRQNSGANVLTF.

The chain combines TRBV2 with TRBJ1-6; TRBD1 is a possible D gene (5 bases). CDR3 size: 15 residues. Looked up from germline, CDR1 is SNHLY and CDR2 is FYNNEI. V shed 6 bases and J shed 4 bases, with 13 bases lying between them. The CDR3 DNA is TGTGCCAGCAGCCGGGACCGACCATATAATTCACCCCTCCACTTT. It codes for CASSRDRPYNSPLHF.